A selection of T cell receptor beta chains follows, all from one sample in a study of response to subunit inactivated influenza vaccine. TCRdb re-called the RT-PCR reads through MiXCR, storing one row per CDR3 protein. The sample holds about 520,000 distinct CDR3 sequences, approximately 6.9% seen once. Specimen: PBMCs from blood, collected less than 30 months after vaccination. The receptor source for this set is a man between 50 and 75 years old who received an inactivated influenza vaccine. The CDR3 runs from the conserved cysteine through the conserved F or W.

v_call cdr3_aa
TRBV6-5 CASSYQSSPPAEAFF
TRBV12-3/TRBV12-4 CASSLAGNRNIQYF
TRBV5-6 CASSLRESDTQYF
TRBV20-1 CSARDEGYGYTF
TRBV12-3/TRBV12-4 CASSLMTGRRPYTF
TRBV29-1 CSVSSTSGPRGGYTF
TRBV10-3 CAISDYGRGAAPDSQISYNEQFF
TRBV7-2 CASSLAVLTRGHEQYF
TRBV20-1 CSAQGLAGGSYNEQFF
TRBV27 CASSSHVLQGRDGYTF
TRBV24-1 CATSDPTLTLSGANVLTF
TRBV20-1 CSAPPNSGTSLYEQYF
TRBV6-1 CASSLTSGRAGELFF
TRBV20-1 CSARRGQVEKLFF
TRBV19 CASSIRGLSQPQHF
TRBV9 CASSVAGQLYGYTF
TRBV2 CASSVGTGSSGTEAFF
TRBV5-1 CASNDGRTGELFF
TRBV20-1 CSARRRGGPDEQFF
TRBV20-1 CSARATGGLSTDTQYF
TRBV9 CASSVGMVRTDTQYF
TRBV7-9 CASSPRGTGHNYGYTF
TRBV20-1 CSGVRGGNTDTQYF
TRBV30 CAWRTGTSGRETQYF
TRBV6-1 CASSENWQGGGYTF
TRBV20-1 CSASIRKTVQETQYF
TRBV29-1 CSALGDGGNTIYF
TRBV7-9 CASSSPVGYLTDTQYF
TRBV7-9 CASSLDWSNHYEQYF
TRBV5-8 CASSLGKNTGELFF
TRBV6-5 CASSFAGPGNGDEQYF
TRBV20-1 CSARDWAGWNTEAFF
TRBV12-3/TRBV12-4 CASSYGLNEAFF
TRBV11-2 CASSRRGGFYEQYF
TRBV28 CASSLLEFSPLHF
TRBV7-9 CASSFGGIRANEQFF
TRBV10-3 CAIREGVRAPYGYTF
TRBV10-3 CATRGPSYGYTF
TRBV6-2/TRBV6-3 CASSQLAGVGELFF
TRBV30 CAWSIGGAKNIQYF
TRBV28 CASFPSTGSSYNEQFF
TRBV7-2 CASTKKAEYNEQFF
TRBV20-1 CSAYGTSGETQYF
TRBV10-3 CATGGLADTGELFF
TRBV29-1 CSVPGHFTGELFF
TRBV6-5 CASSFPGTYNEQFF
TRBV4-3 CASSQDLGNPSYEQYF